These T cell receptor beta chains were read from a single sample in a study of glioma-infiltrating T cells. TCRdb used MiXCR to reprocess the multiplex PCR reads, holding one entry per CDR3 protein. There are over 120,000 distinct CDR3 sequences in the sample; 35% to 50% occur only once, and roughly 20% lies in the top ten. The sample consisted of glioma tissue, nonneoplastic brain tissue, or PBMCs (not recorded which). The receptors here all came from a human donor with low-grade glioma or glioblastoma, undergoing nonglioma brain surgery, or in good health (not recorded which). CDR3s include the opening cysteine and the closing phenylalanine or tryptophan. D genes are given only for firm matches. Rows give clone size only sometimes, using once, few, many, or a class for an expanded clone.

cdr3_aa,cdr3_nt,v_call,j_call,clone_size,d_call
CAISESMVSYEQYF,TGTGCCATCAGTGAGTCGATGGTTTCCTACGAGCAGTACTTC,TRBV10-3,TRBJ2-7,.,.
CASSAGTTHNEQFF,TGTGCCAGCAGCGCCGGGACTACCCACAATGAGCAGTTCTTC,TRBV6-5,TRBJ2-1,.,TRBD2
CASSLGPGNTEAFF,TGCGCCAGCAGCTTGGGGCCAGGGAACACTGAAGCTTTCTTT,TRBV5-1,TRBJ1-1,.,.
CASSLAPTAEEKLFF,TGTGCCAGCAGCCTTGCACCGACCGCTGAAGAAAAACTGTTTTTT,TRBV28,TRBJ1-4,.,.
CASRPGTSSSDTQYF,TGTGCCAGCAGGCCCGGGACTAGTTCTTCAGATACGCAGTATTTT,TRBV14,TRBJ2-3,many,TRBD2
CASSQVASPDTQYF,TGCGCCAGCAGCCAAGTGGCTAGCCCAGATACGCAGTATTTT,TRBV4-1,TRBJ2-3,many,.
CAISDGPRRTEAFF,TGTGCCATCAGTGACGGCCCGAGGAGGACTGAAGCTTTCTTT,TRBV6-1,TRBJ1-1,.,.
CASSEDQGVRNQPQHF,TGTGCCAGCAGTGAAGACCAGGGGGTTCGCAATCAGCCCCAGCATTTT,TRBV2,TRBJ1-5,.,TRBD1
CASSREPRLADSGANVLTF,TGCGCCAGCAGCCGCGAGCCGAGACTAGCGGACTCTGGGGCCAACGTCCTGACTTTC,TRBV4-1,TRBJ2-6,.,TRBD2
CASSLMGLDHNEQFF,TGTGCCAGCAGCTTAATGGGACTAGACCACAATGAGCAGTTCTTC,TRBV7-9,TRBJ2-1,.,TRBD2
CASVGGGSHNEQFF,TGTGCCAGCGTGGGGGGTGGGAGCCACAATGAGCAGTTCTTC,TRBV28,TRBJ2-1,medium-sized,.
CSAIGSSGDDEQYF,TGCAGTGCTATAGGATCCAGCGGGGACGACGAGCAGTACTTC,TRBV20-1,TRBJ2-7,.,TRBD2
CASSVGSSYEQYF,TGTGCCAGCAGTGTGGGCAGCTCCTACGAGCAGTACTTC,TRBV2,TRBJ2-7,.,.
CASSQGATGGLYGYTF,TGCGCCAGCAGCCAAGGAGCGACAGGGGGCCTCTATGGCTACACCTTC,TRBV4-1,TRBJ1-2,few,TRBD1
CASSLQGFADTQYF,TGCGCCAGCAGCTTACAGGGGTTTGCAGATACGCAGTATTTT,TRBV5-1,TRBJ2-3,.,TRBD1
CATQTGNYGYTF,TGTGCCACTCAGACAGGGAACTATGGCTACACCTTC,TRBV25-1,TRBJ1-2,many,TRBD1
CASSSPQYGKTYNEQFF,TGTGCCAGCAGTTCCCCTCAGTACGGGAAGACCTACAATGAGCAGTTCTTC,TRBV28,TRBJ2-1,.,.
CATSRRTGTSGMGDTQYF,TGTGCCACCAGCAGAAGGACCGGGACTAGCGGGATGGGGGATACGCAGTATTTT,TRBV15,TRBJ2-3,.,TRBD2
CATSEPAGQFF,TGTGCCACCAGTGAACCAGCGGGACAGTTCTTC,TRBV24-1,TRBJ2-1,.,TRBD2
CASSLGGMADTQYF,TGCGCCAGCAGCTTGGGAGGAATGGCAGATACGCAGTATTTT,TRBV5-1,TRBJ2-3,.,.
CASSYSGQDLEQYF,TGTGCCAGCAGTTACTCCGGCCAGGACCTCGAGCAGTACTTC,TRBV6-6,TRBJ2-7,many,.
CASSSRDTPNYGYTF,TGTGCCAGCAGTAGCCGGGACACCCCAAACTATGGCTACACCTTC,TRBV6-1,TRBJ1-2,many,.
CASRIVLDEQFF,TGCGCCAGCAGGATTGTATTGGATGAGCAGTTCTTC,TRBV5-1,TRBJ2-1,.,.
CASSYYGGSTYEQYF,TGTGCCAGCAGTTACTACGGAGGGAGTACCTACGAGCAGTACTTC,TRBV6-6,TRBJ2-7,.,.
CASSAGYDRYTF,TGTGCCAGCAGTGCAGGGTATGATCGCTACACCTTC,TRBV2,TRBJ1-2,.,.
CATKDSPLFGNTIYF,TGTGCCACCAAGGACTCCCCGCTCTTCGGAAACACCATATATTTT,TRBV24-1,TRBJ1-3,.,.
CASSFRDYGYTF,TGTGCCAGTAGTTTCCGGGACTATGGCTACACCTTC,TRBV19,TRBJ1-2,.,.
CASSEFQGLTEAFF,TGTGCCAGCAGTGAGTTCCAGGGCCTCACTGAAGCTTTCTTT,TRBV6-1,TRBJ1-1,.,.
CATSRDIAGVGQFF,TGTGCCACCAGCAGAGATATAGCGGGAGTGGGTCAGTTCTTC,TRBV15,TRBJ2-1,.,TRBD2
CTSSSSGRGVDTQYF,TGTACCAGCAGTAGCAGCGGGAGAGGAGTCGATACGCAGTATTTT,TRBV28,TRBJ2-3,.,TRBD2
CASSSNSGQETQYF,TGCGCCAGCAGCTCAAATAGCGGGCAAGAGACCCAGTACTTC,TRBV4-1,TRBJ2-5,few,TRBD2
CASSETRVDTQYF,TGTGCCAGCAGTGAGACCAGGGTAGATACGCAGTATTTT,TRBV6-2/TRBV6-3,TRBJ2-3,.,.
CASRKDRGGSYEQYF,TGTGCCAGCAGGAAGGACAGGGGAGGCTCCTACGAGCAGTACTTC,TRBV12-3/TRBV12-4,TRBJ2-7,once,TRBD1
CASSRMWEETQYF,TGTGCCAGCAGTCGGATGTGGGAAGAGACCCAGTACTTC,TRBV6-2/TRBV6-3,TRBJ2-5,.,.
CASSYLLGQGAFNTEAFF,TGTGCCAGCAGTTACCTACTGGGACAGGGGGCCTTTAACACTGAAGCTTTCTTT,TRBV6-2/TRBV6-3,TRBJ1-1,.,TRBD1
CASRPTGALTQHF,TGTGCCAGCAGGCCGACAGGGGCGTTGACCCAGCATTTT,TRBV6-2/TRBV6-3,TRBJ1-5,few,TRBD1
CSAIYSWTGAYGYTF,TGCAGTGCTATCTACTCTTGGACGGGGGCCTATGGCTACACCTTC,TRBV20-1,TRBJ1-2,.,.
CASSLEGGNTGELFF,TGTGCCAGCAGCTTAGAAGGGGGTAACACCGGGGAGCTGTTTTTT,TRBV11-2,TRBJ2-2,.,.
CATSDTGSFNEQYF,TGTGCCACCAGTGACACAGGATCGTTCAACGAGCAGTACTTC,TRBV24-1,TRBJ2-7,few,.
CASSSDRLRTEAFF,TGTGCCAGCAGTTCGGACAGGTTACGCACTGAAGCTTTCTTT,TRBV6-1,TRBJ1-1,few,TRBD1
CSVVGGVSGMTYNEQFF,TGCAGCGTTGTGGGTGGCGTTAGCGGGATGACCTACAATGAGCAGTTCTTC,TRBV29-1,TRBJ2-1,.,TRBD2
CASSYSPSGDYEQYF,TGTGCCAGCAGTTACTCGCCTAGCGGGGATTACGAGCAGTACTTC,TRBV6-2/TRBV6-3,TRBJ2-7,.,TRBD2
CASSPDGGNQPQHF,TGTGCCAGCTCACCTGATGGGGGCAATCAGCCCCAGCATTTT,TRBV18,TRBJ1-5,.,.
CATLVSDTQYF,TGTGCCACCCTGGTTTCAGATACGCAGTATTTT,TRBV10-3,TRBJ2-3,.,.
CSVGELRNNEQFF,TGCAGCGTCGGTGAGCTTAGAAACAATGAGCAGTTCTTC,TRBV29-1,TRBJ2-1,.,.
CASSSLADRLGEQYF,TGTGCCAGCAGCTCCCTAGCGGATCGTCTCGGGGAGCAGTACTTC,TRBV7-3,TRBJ2-7,.,TRBD2